This entry is about one TCR beta chain. The data are from a study of T cell changes during pregnancy in multiple sclerosis. This CDR3 spans 14 amino acids. Between the trimmed V and J ends, which lost 4 bases and 5 bases, there was a span of 11 bases. Germline CDR1 reads SGHAT; CDR2 reads FQNNGV. Sequencing was performed with immunoSEQ multiplex PCR; in TCRdb, only in-frame clones are kept and a portion is missing. Seen here are over 90,000 clones, just over 90% observed once, and the top ten hold around 0.78%. The sequence came from a female donor in good health, enrolled as a control in a pregnancy study. This specimen was peripheral blood, taken in the second trimester of pregnancy. The gene calls are TRBV11-2 and TRBJ2-2, with TRBD2 as a possible D gene (6 bases). In DNA form, the CDR3 reads TGTGCCAGCAGCTATACGCGGGGAACCGGGGAGCTGTTTTTT. It yields the protein CASSYTRGTGELFF.